The source of this T cell receptor beta chain is a study of prognosis after radiotherapy for stage I lung cancer. The wider study: Patients with stage I non-small cell lung cancer joined the study from April 2018 through January 2019.

The authors amplified TCR beta CDR3 from genomic DNA using two-round multiplex PCR. Gene-specific TRBV and TRBJ primers were used in PCR round one. Each CDR3 protein gets one entry after TCRdb re-called the multiplex PCR reads with MiXCR. In the table there are over 14,000 distinct CDR3 sequences, 55% to 70% of which are singletons. CDR1 and CDR2 (germline): SEHNR, FQNEAQ (reference sequence). The CDR3 is made up of 12 amino acids. Assessment by CT and PET/CT found all patients node-negative, and none had prior chemotherapy, radiotherapy or other malignancies. This clonotype was observed a single time. Its ends do not fully match the called genes, so a read error is possible.

The origin of this receptor is a donor aged 50 or older with non-small cell lung cancer. This rearrangement joins TRBV7-9 to TRBJ2-7; D ambiguous. The sample here was PBMCs, taken before or after stereotactic body radiation therapy (not recorded which). CDR3 nucleotides: TGTGCCAGCAGCAACTATTACCACGATCAGTACTTC. Its translation: CASSNYYHDQYF.